Following are 13 T cell receptor beta chains from one sample sequenced in a study of blood T cells in healthy people across ages. Primed by a sample-barcoded 5' primer and a J-beta primer mix, a second PCR proceeded for about 6 to 12 cycles. TCRdb itself ran the 5' RACE reads through MiXCR, one entry per CDR3 protein. This table holds hundreds of thousands of distinct CDR3 sequences, approximately 53% found once. The material sequenced was blood. Receptors were obtained from a man at least 80 years old in good health.

The chain recombines TRBV12-3 or TRBV12-4 with TRBJ2-7, with TRBD2 matching 7 bases. The V and J ends lost 6 bases and 2 bases, in that order; junction bases with no gene match: 7. CDR3 length: 14 residues. The CDR3 spells CASRRAGAPYEQYF. The CDR3, as DNA: TGTGCCAGCAGAAGGGCGGGAGCGCCCTACGAGCAGTACTTC.

This clonotype was picked up a small number of times. At one of its ends the junction is not consistent with the germline gene, which may arise from a read error. V usage is TRBV12-3 or TRBV12-4 and J usage is TRBJ1-2, with 8 nucleotides matching TRBD1. The CDR3 has 13 residues. The CDR3 reads CASSRRTGNGFTF. In nucleotides, the CDR3 is TGTGCCAGCAGCCGTCGGACAGGGAATGGCTTCACCTTC.

The chain couples TRBV4-1 to TRBJ2-1; 8 positions match TRBD2. J was trimmed by 9 bases and V by 1 base; bases with no gene match: 8. The CDR3 spans 15 residues. Germline V gene data show CDR1 as MGHRA and CDR2 as YSYEKL. The CDR3 sequence: CASSQATNAGGEQFF. The DNA for the CDR3 is TGCGCCAGCAGCCAAGCCACCAACGCGGGAGGTGAGCAGTTCTTC.

The chain is built from TRBV19 and TRBJ2-4, with D maybe TRBD2 (6 bases). Trimming shortened V by 3 bases and J by 13 bases, and 13 bases separated the two germline ends. CDR1 is LNHDA, CDR2 SQIVND, per germline (reference sequence). This CDR3 spans 12 amino acids. As DNA, the CDR3 is TGTGCCAGTAGTATTTCGGAGGGAAAGCAGTACTTC. Its translation is CASSISEGKQYF.

The rearrangement joins TRBV5-1 to TRBJ1-1; no reliable D call. CDR1 and CDR2 from the germline V gene are SGHRS and YFSETQ. V lost 6 bases, J lost 1 base, and 13 bases lay in between. The CDR3 covers 14 residues. CDR3 bases: TGCGCCAGCAACCCGTCCCGCCCGAACACTGAAGCTTTCTTT. Amino acids: CASNPSRPNTEAFF.

V and J are TRBV7-3 and TRBJ2-5, with D tentatively TRBD2 (5 bases). This CDR3 spans 15 amino acids. Germline-derived CDR1 and CDR2 are SGHTA and FQGTGA. Trimming cost V 5 bases and J 1 base, with 14 bases left between them. CDR3 sequence reads: CASSNPGGSQETQYF. The DNA for the CDR3 is TGTGCCAGCAGCAATCCAGGAGGCAGCCAAGAGACCCAGTACTTC.

The chain uses TRBV27 and TRBJ2-1; D possibly corresponds to TRBD1 (6 bases). Trimming pared 3 bases from V and 6 bases from J, leaving 18 bases between. Germline CDR1 and CDR2: MNHEY and SMNVEV (reference sequence). The CDR3 is 16 residues long. The CDR3 DNA reads TGTGCCAGCAGTTTCTCAGGGACACCTTGGGGCAATGAGCAGTTCTTC. It codes for CASSFSGTPWGNEQFF.

In DNA, the CDR3 is TGTGCCAGCAGCTTAGACAGGGGTGACACCGGGGAGCTGTTTTTT. Protein sequence: CASSLDRGDTGELFF. The genes are TRBV5-6 and TRBJ2-2, with 8 bases identical to TRBD1. With 2 bases clipped from V and 3 bases from J, the junction kept 3 bases outside the gene matches. Germline V gene sequence: CDR1 SGHDT, CDR2 YYEEEE. The CDR3 runs to 15 residues.

This clonotype appeared a few times. The chain is built from TRBV4-1 and TRBJ2-5; D is unresolved. The CDR3 runs 15 residues. V was pared by 1 base and J by 5 bases, with 14 bases between. CDR1 MGHRA and CDR2 YSYEKL come from the germline V gene. The CDR3 DNA is TGCGCCAGCAGCCAAGGGGTTTGGGGTGGTGAGACCCAGTACTTC. This gives the protein CASSQGVWGGETQYF.

The sample holds a few counts of this clonotype. The V call is TRBV20-1, the J call TRBJ2-5, with 8 bases that match TRBD1. The CDR3 totals 13 residues. Germline lookup yields CDR1 DFQATT and CDR2 SNEGSKA (reference sequence). V shed 8 bases, J shed 2 bases, and the junction held 7 bases outside the gene matches. Here the CDR3 reads CSPRDRRQETQYF. The DNA for the CDR3 is TGCAGTCCCAGGGACAGGCGGCAAGAGACCCAGTACTTC.

The chain has TRBV11-2 and TRBJ2-7, with D possibly being TRBD1 (6 bases). Germline lookup yields CDR1 SGHAT and CDR2 FQNNGV. V shed 5 bases and J shed 0 bases, with 14 bases lying between them. The CDR3 totals 15 residues. The CDR3 region is CASSRRDIGSYEQYF. CDR3 in DNA: TGTGCCAGCAGCCGAAGGGACATCGGCTCCTACGAGCAGTACTTC.

V gene TRBV20-1 combines with J gene TRBJ2-2; D is possibly TRBD2 (5 bases). The CDR3 is made up of 16 amino acids. The germline V gene encodes CDR1 DFQATT and CDR2 SNEGSKA (reference sequence). Trimming stripped 0 bases from V and 5 bases from J, with 16 bases between. The CDR3 nucleotides are TGCAGTGCTAGAGATAGACGAGGGAGTAATACCGGGGAGCTGTTTTTT. Translation: CSARDRRGSNTGELFF.

The table lists this clonotype with a few counts. The chain couples TRBV6-7 to TRBJ2-3, with TRBD2 matching over 8 bases. TRBV6-7 is an ORF; its function is uncertain. This CDR3 region has 15 residues. The J segment lost 1 base and the V segment lost 8 bases, leaving 8 bases of the junction unmatched. The CDR3 spells CASWAPSGRTDTQYF. The CDR3 DNA follows: TGTGCCAGCTGGGCTCCTAGCGGGCGCACAGATACGCAGTATTTT.